The 11 T cell receptor beta chains presented below share a single source sample, sequenced in a study of tumor-infiltrating lymphocytes in oesophageal squamous cell carcinoma. TCRdb re-derived calls from the PCR reads in MiXCR, one entry per CDR3 protein. The sample has about 21,000 distinct CDR3 sequences, roughly two fifths seen once. Sequences were obtained from esophageal tumor tissue. The receptors were gathered from a male donor with esophageal squamous cell carcinoma.

The V gene is TRBV7-7, the J gene TRBJ2-5, with D unresolved. Germline assignment: CDR1 SSHAT and CDR2 FNYEAQ (reference sequence). CDR3 length equals 14 residues. Trimming took 1 base from V and 11 from J, leaving 17 bases between them. The CDR3 loop is CASSLDASYNEQYF. CDR3 DNA sequence: TGTGCCAGCAGCTTAGACGCGAGTTACAATGAGCAGTACTTC.

This clonotype has just a few counts. The rearrangement uses TRBV27 and TRBJ1-2; the D gene is possibly TRBD1 (6 bases). Germline loops: CDR1 MNHEY, CDR2 SMNVEV (reference sequence). Trimming left V 7 bases short and J 4 bases short, with 16 bases between. The CDR3 contains 14 residues. The CDR3 spells CASTPRGRGYGYTF. The DNA for the CDR3 is TGTGCCAGCACCCCCAGGGGCCGGGGCTATGGCTACACCTTC.

Points on this clonotype: No conserved phenylalanine or tryptophan is present at the end of the CDR3, so a read error is the likely explanation. The DNA is omitted, as the CDR3 cannot be located on it reliably, and the CDR3 follows TCRdb's listing. This chain joins TRBV7-3 and TRBJ2-4; the DNA was not compared with TRBD2, the D call given in the table. Germline loops: CDR1 SGHTA, CDR2 FQGTGA. Termini included, the CDR3 measures 17 amino acids. CDR3 loop: CASSPGTSDLETQYFGP.

The rearrangement joins TRBV10-2 to TRBJ2-5; D perhaps matches TRBD1 (6 bases). Trimming stripped 7 bases from V and 2 bases from J, with 11 bases between. The germline V gene encodes CDR1 WSHSY and CDR2 SAAADI. The CDR3 loop spans 13 amino acids. CDR3 in amino acids: CASTWTVQETQYF. The CDR3 DNA follows: TGCGCCAGCACCTGGACAGTACAAGAGACCCAGTACTTC.

This clonotype was detected ten times or more. The V and J genes are TRBV12-3 or TRBV12-4 and TRBJ2-1; D remains unclear. This CDR3 has 12 amino acids. V was cut by 4 bases and J by 5 bases, with 6 bases left in between. The CDR3 region has the DNA TGTGCCAGCAGTTATTTGGACAATGAGCAGTTCTTC. Amino acids: CASSYLDNEQFF.

This clonotype has more than one count but fewer than ten. The chain carries TRBV20-1 and TRBJ2-1, with D perhaps matching TRBD1 or TRBD2 (6 bases each). The J call may be wrong; the DNA end is better matched by TRBJ2-5. The CDR3 totals 18 residues. Germline V lookup: CDR1 DFQATT, CDR2 SNEGSKA (reference sequence). The CDR3 is CSASWRAGAGGPQETQYF. CDR3 coding DNA: TGCAGTGCTAGTTGGAGGGCAGGGGCCGGAGGCCCCCAAGAGACCCAGTACTTC.

This clonotype was seen only a few times. This chain links TRBV20-1 with TRBJ2-1, with unresolved D. The DNA matches TRBJ2-7 better at its end, which makes the J call doubtful. The length of the CDR3 is 13 residues. The germline gives CDR1 DFQATT, CDR2 SNEGSKA (reference sequence). The CDR3 reads CSARVSDTYEQYF. CDR3 in DNA: TGCAGTGCTAGAGTCAGTGATACCTACGAGCAGTACTTC.

Regarding this clonotype: A read error is likely, as this CDR3 ends without the conserved phenylalanine or tryptophan. Because the CDR3's place on the DNA is in doubt, the DNA is left out and the CDR3 is given as listed by TCRdb. The rearrangement links TRBV11-2 to TRBJ2-7. The germline V gene has CDR1 SGHAT and CDR2 FQNNGV. Including both end residues, the CDR3 is 18 amino acids long. The CDR3 reads CASSFEVNLRSYGYTFGS.

V gene TRBV7-3 combines with J gene TRBJ2-7; possible D gene TRBD2, 6 bases. Germline lookup yields CDR1 SGHTA and CDR2 FQGTGA. CDR3 length equals 14 residues. The V gene lost 1 base and the J gene lost 9 bases, with 16 bases spanning the gap. In nucleotides, the CDR3 is TGTGCCAGCAGCTTAATGGACTACACAGATACGCAGTACTTC. Protein product: CASSLMDYTDTQYF.

There are many counts of this clonotype. V is TRBV5-6 and J is TRBJ2-3; either TRBD1 or TRBD2 may fit D (6 bases each). Looked up from germline, CDR1 is SGHDT and CDR2 is YYEEEE. Between the trimmed V and J ends, which lost 4 bases and 5 bases, there was a span of 20 bases. The length of the CDR3 is 16 residues. The CDR3 reads CASSPLFGGRGDTQYF. Here the CDR3 DNA reads TGTGCCAGCAGCCCCCTCTTTGGGGGGCGCGGAGATACGCAGTATTTT.

This sequence joins TRBV7-3 and TRBJ2-7; 9 bases match TRBD1. Germline CDR1 SGHTA, CDR2 FQGTGA. Losses at the gene ends were 1 base for V and 7 bases for J; bases not matched to a gene: 11. The length of the CDR3 is 16 residues. CDR3 nucleotides: TGTGCCAGCAGCTTAAATCTGGACAGGGGCTCCGATGAGCAGTACTTC. Residues: CASSLNLDRGSDEQYF.